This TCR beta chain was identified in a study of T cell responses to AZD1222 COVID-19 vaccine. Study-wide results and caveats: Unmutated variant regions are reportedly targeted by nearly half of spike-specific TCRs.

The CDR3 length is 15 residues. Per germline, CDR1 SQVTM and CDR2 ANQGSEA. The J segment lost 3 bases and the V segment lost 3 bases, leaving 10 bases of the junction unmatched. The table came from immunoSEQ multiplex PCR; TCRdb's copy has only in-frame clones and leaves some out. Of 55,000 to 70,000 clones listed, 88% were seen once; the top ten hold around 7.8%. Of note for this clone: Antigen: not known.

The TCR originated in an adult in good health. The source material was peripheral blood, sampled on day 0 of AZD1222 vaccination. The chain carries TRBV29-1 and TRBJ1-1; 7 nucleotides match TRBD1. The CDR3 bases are TGCAGCGTTGATGGGACAGCCGAGGAGTACACTGAAGCTTTCTTT. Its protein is CSVDGTAEEYTEAFF. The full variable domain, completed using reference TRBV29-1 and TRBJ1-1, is SAVISQKPSRDICQRGTSLTIQCQVDSQVTMMFWYRQQPGQSLTLIATANQGSEATYESGFVIDKFPISRPNLTFSTLTVSNMSPEDSSIYLCSVDGTAEEYTEAFFGQGTRLTVV.